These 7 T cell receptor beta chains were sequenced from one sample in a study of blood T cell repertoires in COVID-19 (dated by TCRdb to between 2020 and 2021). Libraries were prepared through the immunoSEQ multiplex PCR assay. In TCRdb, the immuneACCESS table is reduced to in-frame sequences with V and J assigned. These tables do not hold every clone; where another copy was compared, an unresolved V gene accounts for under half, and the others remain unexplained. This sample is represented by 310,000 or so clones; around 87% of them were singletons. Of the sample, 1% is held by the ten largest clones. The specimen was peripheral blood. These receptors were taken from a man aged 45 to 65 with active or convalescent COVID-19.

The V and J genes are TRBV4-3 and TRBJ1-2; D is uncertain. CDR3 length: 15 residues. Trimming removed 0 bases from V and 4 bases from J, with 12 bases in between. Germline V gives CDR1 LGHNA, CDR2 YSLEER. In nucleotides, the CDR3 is TGCGCCAGCAGCCAAGATCCTTCTAACCGCTATGGCTACACCTTC. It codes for CASSQDPSNRYGYTF.

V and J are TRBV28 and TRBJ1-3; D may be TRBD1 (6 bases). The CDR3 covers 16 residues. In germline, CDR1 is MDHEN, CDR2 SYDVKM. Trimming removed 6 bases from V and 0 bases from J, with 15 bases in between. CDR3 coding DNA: TGTGCCAGCAGCTCCGGGACACTGAGCTCTGGAAACACCATATATTTT. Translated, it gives CASSSGTLSSGNTIYF.

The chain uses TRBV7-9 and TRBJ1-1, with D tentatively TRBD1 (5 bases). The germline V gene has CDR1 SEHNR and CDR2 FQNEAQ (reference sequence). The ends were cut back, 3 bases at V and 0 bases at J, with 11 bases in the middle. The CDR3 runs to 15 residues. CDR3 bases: TGTGCCAGCAGCTTCTCTCAGGGCATGAACACTGAAGCTTTCTTT. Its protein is CASSFSQGMNTEAFF.

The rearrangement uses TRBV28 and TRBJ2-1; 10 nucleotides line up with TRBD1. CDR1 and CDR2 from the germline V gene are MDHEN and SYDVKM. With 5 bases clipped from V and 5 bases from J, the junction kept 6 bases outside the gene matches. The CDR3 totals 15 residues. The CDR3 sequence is CASSPGQGGHNEQFF. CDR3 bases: TGTGCCAGCAGTCCAGGACAGGGGGGCCACAATGAGCAGTTCTTC.

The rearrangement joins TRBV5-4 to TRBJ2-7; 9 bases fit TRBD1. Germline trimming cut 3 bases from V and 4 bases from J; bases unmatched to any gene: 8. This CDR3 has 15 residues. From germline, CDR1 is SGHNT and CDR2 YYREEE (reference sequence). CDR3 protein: CASSSPGQGIYEQYF. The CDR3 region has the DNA TGTGCCAGCAGCTCGCCGGGACAGGGTATATACGAGCAGTACTTC.

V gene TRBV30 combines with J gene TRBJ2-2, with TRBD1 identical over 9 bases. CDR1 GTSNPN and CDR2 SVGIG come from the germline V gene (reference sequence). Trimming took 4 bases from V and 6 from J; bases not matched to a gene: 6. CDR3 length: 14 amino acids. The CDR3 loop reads CAWNRGPFSGELFF. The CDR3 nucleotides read TGTGCCTGGAACAGGGGGCCTTTTTCCGGGGAGCTGTTTTTT.

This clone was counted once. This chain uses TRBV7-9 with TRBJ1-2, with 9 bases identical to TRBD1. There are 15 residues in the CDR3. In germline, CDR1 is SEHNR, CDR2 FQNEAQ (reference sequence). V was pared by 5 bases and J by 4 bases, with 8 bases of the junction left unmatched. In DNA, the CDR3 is TGTGCCAGCAGCGCCTCTACAGGGGGCGGCTATGGCTACACCTTC. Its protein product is CASSASTGGGYGYTF.